This is a list of T cell receptor beta chains from one sample in a study of shared clonotypes between healthy human individuals. Generated by immunoSEQ multiplex PCR, the TCRdb table keeps only in-frame clones and is missing some. The top ten hold approximately 12% of the sample, which has roughly 500,000 clones, roughly 80% seen once. The sequenced sample was PBMCs. Receptors originate from a woman aged 40 to 50 in good health. Some clones in this sample may be carry-over from other donors' samples. The conserved cysteine and the conserved F or W are not part of the CDR3 here. Fields, in order: clone size, V gene, CDR3 protein. The size field is filled for only some rows; it gives once, few, many or a size class.

.,TRBV2,ASRVGTGGRHAGELF
.,TRBV29-1,SVVTSGGGDTQY
once,TRBV6-6,ASSYSPVGRGTEAF
.,TRBV6-4,ASSEEDTDTQY
.,TRBV5-6,ASSFVTVGEKLF
.,TRBV30,AWSGWTGVQPQH
once,TRBV5-1,ASSLGTSRNEQY
.,TRBV6-1,ASREGTGGPREQY
few,TRBV7-2,ASSTPGQDPYGYT
.,TRBV7-7,ASSPRASGSGETQY
.,TRBV9,ASSGPGPRMMRYGYT
.,TRBV5-4,ASSPGAGANVLT
.,TRBV11-2,ASSSLRVLETQY
.,TRBV28,STGYEQY
.,TRBV5-1,ASSLRQGSTGELF
few,TRBV28,ASSWGGHNEKLF
.,TRBV4-2,ASSQVTGLNYGYT
.,TRBV18,ASSPPVSVESETQY
few,TRBV9,ASSTGTTNTEAF
.,TRBV2,ASSERSVATADTQY
.,TRBV6-6,ASSGSRPQH
.,TRBV19,ASQNRALYGYT